Listed below are T cell receptor beta chains from one sample, sequenced in a study of blood T cells in healthy people across ages. TCRdb reprocessed the 5' RACE reads via MiXCR and lists one record per CDR3 protein. The table lists 650,000 to 800,000 distinct CDR3 sequences, 44% of them singletons. Sequenced sample: blood. The receptor set was obtained from a man in his 60s in good health. Each CDR3 is given with its conserved first and last residue. The D gene is left open where the match is weak. Clone size is given for some rows only: seen once, a few or many times, or a class if the clone is expanded.

clone size	V gene	D gene	J gene	CDR3 protein	CDR3 DNA
.	TRBV15	.	TRBJ2-7	CATSRYQDPEQYF	TGTGCCACCAGCAGATACCAGGACCCCGAGCAGTACTTC
few	TRBV20-1	.	TRBJ2-7	CSASPSGPLGYEQYF	TGCAGTGCTAGCCCCTCCGGGCCCCTTGGCTACGAGCAGTACTTC
.	TRBV30	.	TRBJ2-5	CAWRPPGQETQYF	TGTGCCTGGAGACCCCCCGGGCAAGAGACCCAGTACTTC
few	TRBV7-2	.	TRBJ2-4	CASSLASDGRGNIQYF	TGTGCCAGCAGCTTAGCCTCAGACGGCCGGGGAAACATTCAGTACTTC
.	TRBV4-3	.	TRBJ1-2	CASSQGKDYGYTF	TGCGCCAGCAGCCAAGGGAAAGACTATGGCTACACCTTC
.	TRBV12-3/TRBV12-4	.	TRBJ2-7	CASSLRVPYTEQYF	TGTGCCAGCAGTCTTCGGGTCCCCTACACCGAGCAGTACTTC
.	TRBV6-2/TRBV6-3	.	TRBJ1-1	CASSYPTTGNTEAFF	TGTGCCAGCAGTTACCCCACGACAGGGAACACTGAAGCTTTCTTT
.	TRBV20-1	.	TRBJ2-7	CSARANFSSYEQYF	TGCAGTGCTAGAGCTAATTTCAGCTCCTACGAGCAGTACTTC
few	TRBV4-3	.	TRBJ2-1	CASSQEPRGDNEQFF	TGCGCCAGCAGCCAAGAACCGAGGGGGGACAATGAGCAGTTCTTC
.	TRBV18	.	TRBJ2-7	CAGSPKQGSTYEQYF	TGTGCCGGCTCACCGAAGCAGGGGTCAACCTACGAGCAGTACTTC
.	TRBV15	.	TRBJ1-2	CATSTLTAQGRNGYTF	TGTGCCACCAGCACCTTAACGGCCCAGGGACGGAACGGCTACACCTTC
few	TRBV15	TRBD2	TRBJ2-1	CATSSYTSEGNEQFF	TGTGCCACCAGCAGTTATACTAGCGAGGGGAATGAGCAGTTCTTC
.	TRBV7-4	TRBD2	TRBJ2-7	CAYTWGAGYNEQYF	TGTGCCTATACTTGGGGAGCGGGGTACAATGAGCAGTACTTC
.	TRBV13	TRBD1	TRBJ2-2	CASSSHNRGERELFF	TGTGCCAGCAGCTCCCATAACAGGGGCGAGCGGGAGCTGTTTTTT
.	TRBV28	TRBD1	TRBJ1-5	CASSSGQGKNQPQHF	TGTGCCAGCAGCTCGGGACAGGGGAAAAATCAGCCCCAGCATTTT
.	TRBV2	.	TRBJ2-7	CARGNSYEQYF	TGTGCCAGGGGCAACAGCTACGAGCAGTACTTC
.	TRBV5-1	TRBD1	TRBJ1-2	CASSHGQGGHGYTF	TGCGCCAGCAGCCACGGACAGGGGGGCCATGGCTACACCTTC
.	TRBV15	.	TRBJ2-1	CATGRGLNNEQFF	TGTGCCACCGGCAGAGGACTCAACAATGAGCAGTTCTTC
.	TRBV12-3/TRBV12-4	.	TRBJ2-1	CASSFLSRGSSYNEQFF	TGTGCCAGCAGTTTTCTTAGTAGGGGGAGCTCCTACAATGAGCAGTTCTTC
.	TRBV20-1	.	TRBJ2-5	CSARVTADPRETQYF	TGCAGTGCTAGAGTCACTGCGGACCCGAGGGAGACCCAGTACTTC
few	TRBV28	.	TRBJ2-7	CASSSRTTNPYEQYF	TGTGCCAGCAGTTCCCGGACTACCAATCCCTACGAGCAGTACTTC
few	TRBV6-6	.	TRBJ1-2	CASTPGDYGYTF	TGTGCCAGCACCCCCGGGGACTATGGCTACACCTTC
many	TRBV6-2/TRBV6-3	.	TRBJ2-3	CASSYSARGLRTTDTQYF	TGTGCCAGCAGTTACTCGGCGCGGGGGCTCCGCACCACAGATACGCAGTATTTT
few	TRBV20-1	.	TRBJ2-7	CSAIGLGAYEQYF	TGCAGTGCTATCGGGTTAGGGGCCTACGAGCAGTACTTC
few	TRBV2	TRBD2	TRBJ2-5	CASSLDSGGRETQYF	TGTGCCAGCAGCTTGGATAGCGGGGGTCGGGAGACCCAGTACTTC
.	TRBV10-3	.	TRBJ2-3	CAISSSELTDTQYF	TGTGCCATCAGTTCCAGCGAACTCACAGATACGCAGTATTTT
few	TRBV29-1	.	TRBJ1-2	CSVRSSYGYTF	TGCAGCGTTCGAAGTTCCTATGGCTACACCTTC
.	TRBV4-3	TRBD2	TRBJ2-5	CASSQEGEKGLAGEETQYF	TGCGCCAGCAGCCAAGAGGGGGAGAAAGGACTAGCGGGGGAGGAGACCCAGTACTTC